This T cell receptor beta chain is from a study of monozygotic twins with inflammatory bowel disease. CDR1 and CDR2 (germline): LNHDA, SQIVND (reference sequence). The length of the CDR3 is 17 residues. Template-switch reactions added UMIs with a 6-nucleotide sample barcode. TCRdb reworked the 5' RACE reads into one entry per CDR3 protein, no DNA. The table gives around 450,000 distinct CDR3 sequences; the top ten clones make up about 2.6% of it. The sequenced sample was blood. The sequence was collected from a human donor with ulcerative colitis or Crohn's disease, or a healthy co-twin of an affected twin (not recorded which). V usage is TRBV19 and J usage is TRBJ2-2; TCRdb indicates TRBD2, and absent DNA this call remains unverified. Here the CDR3 reads CASSKLAGGHGTGELFF.